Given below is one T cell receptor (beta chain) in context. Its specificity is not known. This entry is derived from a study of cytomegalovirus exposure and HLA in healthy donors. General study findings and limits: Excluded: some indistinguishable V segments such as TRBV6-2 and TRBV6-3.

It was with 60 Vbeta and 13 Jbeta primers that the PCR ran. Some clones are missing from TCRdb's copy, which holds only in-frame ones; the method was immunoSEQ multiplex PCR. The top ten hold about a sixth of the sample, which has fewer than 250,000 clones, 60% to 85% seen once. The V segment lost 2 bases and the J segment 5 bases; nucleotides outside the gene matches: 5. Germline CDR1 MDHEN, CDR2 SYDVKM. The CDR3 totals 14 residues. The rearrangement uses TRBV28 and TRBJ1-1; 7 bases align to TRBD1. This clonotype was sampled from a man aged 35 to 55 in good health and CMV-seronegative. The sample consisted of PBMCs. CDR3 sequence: CASSLDRAGTEAFF. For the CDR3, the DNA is TGTGCCAGCAGTTTAGACAGGGCCGGGACTGAAGCTTTCTTT.